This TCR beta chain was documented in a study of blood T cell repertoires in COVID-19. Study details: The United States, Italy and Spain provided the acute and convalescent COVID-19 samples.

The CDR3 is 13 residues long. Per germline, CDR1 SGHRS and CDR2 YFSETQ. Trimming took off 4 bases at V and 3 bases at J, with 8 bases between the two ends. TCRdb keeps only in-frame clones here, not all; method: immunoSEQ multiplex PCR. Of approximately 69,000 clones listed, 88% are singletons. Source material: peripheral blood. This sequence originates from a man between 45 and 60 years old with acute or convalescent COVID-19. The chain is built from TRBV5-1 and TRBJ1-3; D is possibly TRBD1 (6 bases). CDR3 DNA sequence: TGCGCCAGCAGCAGGGACATTGGAAACACCATATATTTT. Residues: CASSRDIGNTIYF.